The next 27 T cell receptor beta chains were all read from a single sample in a study of T cells after yellow fever vaccination. TCRdb reprocessed the 5' RACE reads with MiXCR, giving one entry per CDR3 protein. The sample holds under 500,000 distinct CDR3 sequences, about 19% seen once. The sample here was PBMCs, taken before the yellow fever booster vaccination. The origin of the receptors is a man aged 18 to 30 who received the YFV17D yellow fever vaccine.

The chain joins TRBV7-2 to TRBJ1-5; D remains ambiguous. Per the germline V gene, CDR1 is SGHTA and CDR2 is FQGNSA. CDR3 size: 13 residues. Trimming left V 7 bases short and J 4 bases short, with 11 bases between. CDR3 amino acids: CASNLGPNQPQHF. CDR3 DNA sequence: TGTGCCAGCAACCTCGGTCCTAATCAGCCCCAGCATTTT.

The chain uses TRBV7-9 and TRBJ1-4; TRBD1 aligns across 8 bases. CDR1 is SEHNR and CDR2 is FQNEAQ in the germline V gene (reference sequence). This CDR3 has 14 amino acids. Trimming took 5 bases from V and 6 from J; bases not matched to a gene: 5. CDR3 protein: CASSQTGAYEKLFF. CDR3 nucleotide sequence: TGTGCCAGCAGCCAGACAGGGGCTTATGAAAAACTGTTTTTT.

V usage is TRBV20-1 and J usage is TRBJ2-2; weak D call: TRBD2 (6 bases). Germline CDR1 and CDR2: DFQATT and SNEGSKA (reference sequence). The CDR3 covers 14 residues. Trimming cost V 3 bases and J 6 bases, with 14 bases left between them. The CDR3 loop reads CSARGGPLAGELFF. For the CDR3, the DNA is TGCAGTGCTAGGGGGGGACCGTTGGCCGGGGAGCTGTTTTTT.

The rearrangement links TRBV12-3 or TRBV12-4 to TRBJ1-4, with a weak D call TRBD1 (6 bases). This CDR3 has 14 residues. Trimming cost V 8 bases and J 6 bases, with 16 bases left between them. The CDR3 sequence: CASSTRGRYEKLFF. The DNA for the CDR3 is TGTGCCAGCTCGACTCGGGGGCGGTATGAAAAACTGTTTTTT.

This clonotype appeared a few times. This chain uses TRBV25-1 with TRBJ2-3; 9 bases fit TRBD1. V lost 4 bases to trimming and J lost 10 bases; unmatched junction nucleotides: 15. The CDR3 extends over 16 amino acids. Germline CDR1 is MGHDK and CDR2 is SYGVNS. For the CDR3, the DNA is TGTGCCAGCAGTGGGACCGGGACAGGGATAACTTGGGCGCAGTATTTT. This gives the protein CASSGTGTGITWAQYF.

This clonotype was counted ten times or more. This chain uses TRBV4-3 with TRBJ2-5; D unresolved. Deletions cut 1 base from V and 5 bases from J, with 14 bases between. The germline CDR1 and CDR2 sequences are LGHNA and YSLEER. This CDR3 is 15 amino acids long. The CDR3 loop is CASSQGLTTLETQYF. The DNA for the CDR3 is TGCGCCAGCAGCCAAGGGCTAACGACGTTGGAGACCCAGTACTTC.

This sequence joins TRBV6-5 and TRBJ1-2; possibly TRBD1 for D (5 bases). From germline, CDR1 is MNHEY and CDR2 SVGAGI. V was trimmed by 4 bases and J by 7 bases, leaving 13 bases between them. The CDR3 length is 13 residues. Written as DNA, the CDR3 is TGTGCCAGCAGTTCCCCGGGGCTTTCTGGCTACACCTTC. Translation gives CASSSPGLSGYTF.

This clonotype was counted between two and nine times. The gene calls are TRBV29-1 and TRBJ1-5, with D perhaps matching TRBD1 (5 bases). V was shortened by 6 bases and J by 11 bases, with 14 bases between the two germline ends. Germline V gene sequence: CDR1 SQVTM, CDR2 ANQGSEA. The CDR3 length is 11 residues. CDR3 protein: CSVYAVGAQHF. In DNA form, the CDR3 reads TGCAGCGTCTACGCGGTAGGGGCCCAGCATTTT.

This clonotype came up a few times. V and J are TRBV5-6 and TRBJ2-7, with a tentative D call TRBD1 (5 bases). CDR3 size: 11 residues. V lost 4 bases, J lost 7 bases, and 9 bases lay in between. The germline V gene has CDR1 SGHDT and CDR2 YYEEEE. The CDR3 region is CASSGSGEQYF. The CDR3 DNA is TGTGCCAGCAGCGGATCAGGGGAGCAGTACTTC.

This clonotype occurred a few times. The chain links TRBV15 to TRBJ1-5; no definite D call. The CDR3 has 13 amino acids. Per germline, CDR1 LNHNV and CDR2 YYDKDF (reference sequence). Trimming pared 4 bases from V and 7 bases from J, leaving 11 bases between. The CDR3 sequence: CATSIARDQPQHF. As DNA, the CDR3 is TGTGCCACCAGCATTGCTAGAGACCAGCCCCAGCATTTT.

In nucleotides, the CDR3 is TGTGCCAGCTCACCGGGGTTTGCCTACGAGCAGTACGTC. This sequence encodes CASSPGFAYEQYV. The chain combines TRBV18 with TRBJ2-7; D is unclear. Germline V gene sequence: CDR1 KGHSH, CDR2 LQKENI. The length of the CDR3 is 13 residues. Deletions cut 3 bases from V and 2 bases from J, with 8 bases between.

Only a few counts were recorded for this clonotype. The rearrangement links TRBV7-2 to TRBJ2-2; TRBD1 aligns across 8 bases. This CDR3 region has 15 residues. Germline CDR1 reads SGHTA; CDR2 reads FQGNSA. Trimming cost V 4 bases and J 5 bases; bases outside gene matches: 6. The CDR3 protein is CASSYQGARTGELFF. In DNA form, the CDR3 reads TGTGCCAGCAGCTACCAGGGGGCTCGGACCGGGGAGCTGTTTTTT.

The V and J genes are TRBV5-5 and TRBJ2-1, with TRBD2 identical over 11 bases. The CDR3 has 14 amino acids. CDR1 SGHKS and CDR2 YYEKEE come from the germline V gene (reference sequence). Trimming took 6 bases from V and 5 from J; bases not matched to a gene: 4. The CDR3 DNA reads TGTGCCAGCATCCGACTAGCGGGGCACAATGAGCAGTTCTTC. Residues: CASIRLAGHNEQFF.

This clonotype occurred a few times. The V call is TRBV6-2 or TRBV6-3, the J call TRBJ2-6; 8 nucleotides align to TRBD1. Germline CDR1 MNHEY, CDR2 SVGEGT. This CDR3 contains 20 residues. The V gene end was trimmed by 6 bases and the J gene end by 0 bases; junction bases not matched to a gene: 16. The CDR3 loop reads CASSVTFSGTGFSGANVLTF. CDR3 DNA sequence: TGTGCCAGCAGCGTGACTTTCTCCGGGACAGGCTTCTCTGGGGCCAACGTCCTGACTTTC.

This clonotype was observed a handful of times. The rearrangement uses TRBV7-2 and TRBJ2-5, with 9 bases that match TRBD1. The germline gives CDR1 SGHTA, CDR2 FQGNSA. The CDR3 sequence is 13 residues long. With V trimmed by 6 bases and J by 3 bases, 2 bases remained unmatched. The CDR3 DNA is TGTGCCAGCAGGAGGGACAGGGAAGAGACCCAGTACTTC. It is translated as CASRRDREETQYF.

This clonotype occurred a few times. The chain combines TRBV20-1 with TRBJ2-1, with TRBD2 matching over 13 bases. Germline loops: CDR1 DFQATT, CDR2 SNEGSKA (reference sequence). J gave up 0 bases and V 2 bases, and 4 bases lay outside the gene matches. The CDR3 consists of 17 residues. The CDR3 reads CSARTSGGASSYNEQFF. The CDR3 nucleotides read TGCAGTGCTAGAACTAGCGGGGGGGCCAGCTCCTACAATGAGCAGTTCTTC.

The chain carries TRBV20-1 and TRBJ2-3; D gene uncertain. Germline V gene lookup returns CDR1 DFQATT and CDR2 SNEGSKA (reference sequence). The CDR3 is 14 residues long. Trimming removed 3 bases from V and 2 bases from J, with 12 bases in between. This CDR3 is CSARRAKTTDTQYF. The CDR3 nucleotides are TGCAGTGCTAGGCGCGCCAAGACCACAGATACGCAGTATTTT.

This clonotype was seen a few times. The rearrangement links TRBV4-3 to TRBJ2-5; 11 positions match TRBD2. After removal of 1 base from V and 2 bases from J, the junction contained 6 bases not matched to a gene. The CDR3 spans 17 residues. Germline V gives CDR1 LGHNA, CDR2 YSLEER. The CDR3 sequence is CASSQGGGLAVQETQYF. The CDR3, as DNA: TGCGCCAGCAGCCAAGGGGGGGGACTAGCGGTACAAGAGACCCAGTACTTC.

The chain carries TRBV20-1 and TRBJ1-1; D unclear. Looked up from germline, CDR1 is DFQATT and CDR2 is SNEGSKA (reference sequence). The CDR3 is 17 amino acids. Trimming removed 1 base at V and 0 bases at J, with 18 bases between. Here the CDR3 reads CSARVSGGDGMNTEAFF. The CDR3 DNA reads as TGCAGTGCTAGAGTATCCGGAGGTGACGGGATGAACACTGAAGCTTTCTTT.

The J gene is TRBJ2-5, the V gene TRBV3-1; TRBD2 agrees at 10 bases. The CDR3 consists of 16 residues. The ends lost 4 bases at V and 4 bases at J; junction bases unmatched: 9. Germline V gene data show CDR1 as LGHDT and CDR2 as YNNKEL (reference sequence). The CDR3 coding sequence is TGTGCCAGCAGCCCCAAGAGCGGGGGGGTAGGAGAGACCCAGTACTTC. This codes for CASSPKSGGVGETQYF.

This clonotype was observed a handful of times. V is TRBV12-3 or TRBV12-4 and J is TRBJ2-7; unclear D gene. CDR3 size: 13 residues. V lost 8 bases and J 1 base, leaving 12 bases between the germline ends. The CDR3 is CASGSSASYEQYF. CDR3 nucleotides: TGTGCCAGCGGTAGCAGTGCGTCCTACGAGCAGTACTTC.

The chain combines TRBV6-2 or TRBV6-3 with TRBJ2-2; tentatively, D is TRBD1 (6 bases). Germline V gene data show CDR1 as MNHEY and CDR2 as SVGEGT. Deletions cut 7 bases from V and 5 bases from J, with 20 bases between. This CDR3 is 16 amino acids long. The CDR3 nucleotides read TGTGCCAGCACCAAAGGGGGACACATGAGGACCGGGGAGCTGTTTTTT. The encoded protein is CASTKGGHMRTGELFF.

The chain joins TRBV4-1 to TRBJ2-1; D tentatively fits TRBD1 or TRBD2 (5 bases each). CDR1 and CDR2 from the germline V gene are MGHRA and YSYEKL. V was cut by 3 bases and J by 5 bases, with 11 bases left in between. The CDR3 covers 14 residues. DNA for the CDR3: TGCGCCAGCAGCCAGGGGGTAGGGGACAATGAGCAGTTCTTC. Its translation: CASSQGVGDNEQFF.

V and J are TRBV5-1 and TRBJ1-1, with no clear D. The CDR3 totals 14 residues. V lost 7 bases, J lost 0 bases, and 13 bases lay in between. Germline CDR1 SGHRS, CDR2 YFSETQ. The CDR3 DNA reads TGCGCCAGCTCCCCTGAAGTCATGAACACTGAAGCTTTCTTT. Amino acid sequence: CASSPEVMNTEAFF.

V usage is TRBV20-1 and J usage is TRBJ2-7; TRBD2 aligns across 7 bases. The germline gives CDR1 DFQATT, CDR2 SNEGSKA (reference sequence). V shed 7 bases, J shed 1 base, and the junction held 4 bases outside the gene matches. This CDR3 has 12 amino acids. CDR3 protein: CSGEGTSYEQYF. CDR3 nucleotide sequence: TGCAGTGGGGAGGGGACTTCCTACGAGCAGTACTTC.

This clonotype turned up a few times. The chain joins TRBV6-2 or TRBV6-3 to TRBJ2-7, with D perhaps matching TRBD2 (6 bases). Germline loops: CDR1 MNHEY, CDR2 SVGEGT. The germline V and J ends were trimmed by 7 bases and 6 bases, with 13 bases remaining between them. CDR3 length equals 12 residues. DNA of the CDR3: TGTGCCAGCACGGCCGTGGGGGGCGAGCAGTACGTC. This gives the protein CASTAVGGEQYV.

Only a few counts were recorded for this clonotype. An end of the junction differs from the germline gene, which may be a read error. This rearrangement joins TRBV5-1 to TRBJ2-5; no reliable D call. This CDR3 is 14 amino acids long. Per the germline V gene, CDR1 is SGHRS and CDR2 is YFSETQ. CDR3 amino acids: CASRLGISQETQYF. The CDR3 coding sequence is TGCGCCAGCAGATTGGGGATCAGTCAAGAGACCCAGTACTTC.